This section outlines one TCR beta chain sequence together with its context. Its antigen is unidentified. Time point specified: after dendritic cell vaccination, including at tumor progression/relapse. Only patients with spare fresh-frozen tumor and over two years of follow-up were included. These data belong to a study of glioma-infiltrating T cells after dendritic cell vaccination. TCRdb's table, derived via immunoSEQ multiplex PCR, lists solely in-frame clones and lacks some. The sample lists approximately 24,000 clones, about 90% occurring once. CDR3 length equals 14 residues. The germline V and J ends were trimmed by 3 bases and 6 bases, with 12 bases remaining between them. Germline V gene data show CDR1 as SEHNR and CDR2 as FQNEAQ (reference sequence). Regarding the study as a whole: Only a small number of patients had complete blood and tumor samples. Patients with more pretreatment TILs had longer time to progression and survival.

The source is a human donor with glioblastoma. The gene calls are TRBV7-9 and TRBJ2-1; D is possibly TRBD2 (6 bases). The sample was blood, taken after dendritic cell vaccination. CDR3 sequence (DNA): TGTGCCAGCAGCTTTCCGGGACTCCTCAATGAGCAGTTCTTC. Translated: CASSFPGLLNEQFF.